This T cell receptor (beta chain) derives from a study of human CD4 T cells and Enterobacteriaceae (dated by TCRdb to the early 2020s). General conclusions and limits of the study: The reactivity of ex vivo clonotypes was inferred solely by matching the nucleotide sequences of those clonotypes to CFSE-low cultures from the same donors. Ex vivo, broadly cross-reactive clonotypes were observed to appear more expanded than specific clonotypes, with about 55% of the 19 and about 60% of the roughly 35 being found within the top 5%.

The CDR3 starts with the cysteine, ends with the phenylalanine, and has 15 residues. Left in the record is the CDR3 DNA by itself, 45 bases read in frame from the first base. The germline V gene gives CDR1 as MNHNS and CDR2 as SASEGT. Trimming accounts for 5 bases at V and 5 bases at J, while the number of junction bases matched to no gene is 8. In regard to this clone: Its recognized antigen is unknown. No much larger clone is present one base from it, and per-base qualities are unavailable.

Memory CD4+ T cells, defined as all CD4+ cells other than CD45RA+CCR7+CD95- naive cells, were FACS-sorted on a FACSAria III to a purity of over 95%. Blood from healthy donors came from blood donation centers in Switzerland. Total CD4+ T cells and monocytes were enriched by positive selection with CD4 and CD14 magnetic microbeads. CD8+, CD14+, CD16+, CD56+, CD19+ and CD25-bright cells were excluded prior to sorting. In a couple of blood donors, total memory CD4+ T cells were sequenced directly ex vivo to assess in vivo expansion of bacteria-reactive clonotypes. Isolation of peripheral blood mononuclear cells from donor blood was performed with Ficoll-Paque Plus. The ex vivo total memory CD4+ samples were sequenced at deep level, which gave a detection sensitivity of one cell in 200,000. Genomic DNA was extracted from cell pellets with the QIAamp DNA Micro Kit, and its quantity and purity were checked by spectrophotometry. The immunoSEQ multiplex PCR assay was used to amplify TCR Vbeta CDR3 regions. The Illumina HiSeq platform was used to sequence the amplicons. The retrieved sequences were 87 nucleotides in length and included the CDR3 region. As for how the authors treated the data: A unique productive TCR Vbeta nucleotide sequence was defined as a clonotype and was quantified by productive template frequency from ImmunoSEQ Analyzer V3.0. A threshold at the top 5th percentile of each frequency-ranked repertoire was used to define expanded clonotypes. Repertoire overlap was computed as Chao-Jaccard with the R package fossil and visualized by nonmetric multidimensional scaling with the R package MASS. The table comes from immuneACCESS by way of TCRdb, which keeps in-frame sequences with V and J called. Part of the clones is missing from these tables; in studies checked, under half for an unresolved V gene and the rest for unknown reasons. V and J calls and clone size are as listed in that table; D and trimming were resolved from the DNA. Here the sample has some 30,000 clones; around four fifths occur a single time. The leading ten clones occupy around 1.7% of the sample.

The sequence links TRBV6-1 to TRBJ2-5; TRBD1 aligns with 10 central bases. The specimen sequenced was memory CD4+ T cells from blood. Sample cell subset or site, as interpreted from the label and publication: total memory CD4 T cells sorted directly ex vivo, unstimulated. This receptor was identified in a human donor in good health. The CDR3 protein sequence reads: CASSSGTGVRETQYF. The DNA is as follows: TGTGCCAGCAGTTCCGGGACAGGGGTAAGGGAGACCCAGTACTTC.